The clone carrying this TCR beta chain has a single count. Its specificity is unknown. These data come from a study of cytomegalovirus exposure and HLA in healthy donors. CDR3 length equals 16 residues. Trimming removed 5 bases at V and 8 bases at J, with 22 bases between. Germline-derived CDR1 and CDR2 are SEHNR and FQNEAQ (reference sequence). 13 Jbeta primers and 60 Vbeta primers were used for the PCR. Produced via immunoSEQ multiplex PCR; TCRdb's table is partial and in-frame only. The table shows about 150,000 clones, with approximately 88% occurring only once. General study results and limits: The study recorded 160 or so TCR beta chains that were cytomegalovirus-associated.

The rearrangement uses TRBV7-9 and TRBJ2-1, with a weak D call TRBD2 (6 bases). The TCR was taken from a woman aged 18-29 years in good health and CMV-seronegative. The material sequenced was PBMCs. CDR3 nucleotide sequence: TGTGCCAGCAGCGTACAGTACCGCTCGGGGGTCGATGAGCAGTTCTTC. This translates into CASSVQYRSGVDEQFF. Using reference TRBV7-9 and TRBJ2-1 for the parts outside the CDR3, the full variable domain is DTGVSQNPRHKITKRGQNVTFRCDPISEHNRLYWYRQTLGQGPEFLTYFQNEAQLEKSRLLSDRFSAERPKGSFSTLEIQRTEQGDSAMYLCASSVQYRSGVDEQFFGPGTRLTVL.